What follows are 32 T cell receptor beta chains derived from one specimen sequenced in a study of follicular helper T cells after annual influenza vaccination. Indicated time point: 2015-2016 season, pre-vaccination. This table comes from immunoSEQ multiplex PCR, and its TCRdb copy is limited to in-frame clones, with some not included. This table has 9,500 to 15,000 clones, approximately 80% appearing once. Sample: CXCR5+ CD38- circulating T follicular helper cells from blood, taken on the day of influenza vaccination. Subset reported: circulating Tfh, non-naive CD4+CXCR5+PD-1+ (ICOS+CD38+ or ICOS-CD38-). The receptor set was obtained from an adult who received the influenza vaccine.

The chain combines TRBV5-6 with TRBJ1-2, with TRBD1 as a possible D gene (5 bases). The CDR3 contains 15 residues. Trimming left V 0 bases short and J 6 bases short, with 15 bases between. CDR1 is SGHDT and CDR2 is YYEEEE in the germline V gene. The CDR3 region is CASSLGGGALNGYTF. As DNA, the CDR3 is TGTGCCAGCAGCTTGGGAGGTGGGGCGCTGAATGGCTACACCTTC.

This chain links TRBV7-2 with TRBJ2-5; 7 bases fit TRBD2. Germline lookup yields CDR1 SGHTA and CDR2 FQGNSA. The CDR3 covers 14 residues. V lost 1 base and J lost 2; bases outside the gene matches: 1. The CDR3 DNA is TGTGCCAGCAGCTTAGTGCGGGGGCAAGAGACCCAGTACTTC. Its translation: CASSLVRGQETQYF. The entire variable domain, with the rest obtained from reference TRBV7-2 and TRBJ2-5, is as follows: GAGVSQSPSNKVTEKGKDVELRCDPISGHTALYWYRQSLGQGLEFLIYFQGNSAPDKSGLPSDRFSAERTGGSVSTLTIQRTQQEDSAVYLCASSLVRGQETQYFGPGTRLLVL.

This chain joins TRBV4-3 and TRBJ1-5; no clear D gene. Trimming stripped 4 bases from V and 5 bases from J, with 12 bases between. CDR1 is LGHNA, CDR2 YSLEER, per germline. This CDR3 region has 14 residues. CDR3: CASSLQLGDQPQHF. The CDR3 DNA reads TGCGCCAGCAGCCTCCAACTCGGGGATCAGCCCCAGCATTTT.

J is TRBJ1-3 and V is TRBV6-5; D perhaps matches TRBD1 (5 bases). Between the trimmed V and J ends, which lost 6 bases and 1 base, there was a span of 10 bases. Germline V lookup: CDR1 MNHEY, CDR2 SVGAGI. The CDR3 is 14 amino acids. The CDR3 sequence: CASRNRISGNTIYF. CDR3 bases: TGTGCCAGCAGGAACAGGATTTCTGGAAACACCATATATTTT.

The genes are TRBV7-9 and TRBJ1-1; D not certain. The CDR3 has 13 amino acids. The germline gives CDR1 SEHNR, CDR2 FQNEAQ (reference sequence). V was pared by 6 bases and J by 1 base, with 9 bases between. The CDR3 is CASRPQRNTEAFF. DNA for the CDR3: TGTGCCAGCAGGCCCCAGCGGAACACTGAAGCTTTCTTT.

This chain links TRBV7-2 with TRBJ1-3, with a weak D call TRBD1 (6 bases). CDR1 is SGHTA, CDR2 FQGNSA, per germline. The V end was cut by 5 bases, the J end by 2 bases, with 13 bases between. The CDR3 runs 15 residues. CDR3 sequence reads: CASSPLGAAGNTIYF. DNA for the CDR3: TGTGCCAGCAGCCCTTTGGGGGCAGCTGGAAACACCATATATTTT.

The chain has TRBV10-2 and TRBJ1-6; D is undetermined. The V gene lost 2 bases and the J gene lost 7 bases, with 3 bases spanning the gap. Germline CDR1 WSHSY, CDR2 SAAADI. CDR3 length equals 12 residues. The CDR3 here is CASSEANSPLHF. The CDR3, as DNA: TGCGCCAGCAGTGAGGCAAATTCACCCCTCCACTTT.

This chain links TRBV7-2 with TRBJ1-6, with 10 bases fitting TRBD1. Trimming cost V 5 bases and J 10 bases; bases outside gene matches: 8. The CDR3 is 15 residues long. In germline, CDR1 is SGHTA, CDR2 FQGNSA. DNA for the CDR3: TGTGCCAGCAGCCGGGACAGGGGTGAGTCGTCACCCCTCCACTTT. Its protein is CASSRDRGESSPLHF. The full variable domain, its missing parts supplied by reference TRBV7-2 and TRBJ1-6, is GAGVSQSPSNKVTEKGKDVELRCDPISGHTALYWYRQSLGQGLEFLIYFQGNSAPDKSGLPSDRFSAERTGGSVSTLTIQRTQQEDSAVYLCASSRDRGESSPLHFGNGTRLTVT.

This clone was recorded once. The V gene is TRBV7-7, the J gene TRBJ2-2; no definite D call. V lost 5 bases, J lost 0 bases, and 16 bases lay in between. Germline CDR1 SSHAT, CDR2 FNYEAQ (reference sequence). The length of the CDR3 is 17 residues. The DNA for the CDR3 is TGTGCCAGCAGCCTAACTTTATCCAAAGCGAACACCGGGGAGCTGTTTTTT. The encoded protein is CASSLTLSKANTGELFF.

The gene calls are TRBV6-6 and TRBJ2-7; possibly TRBD1 or TRBD2 for D (5 bases each). CDR3 length equals 13 residues. Germline CDR1 and CDR2: MNHNY and SVGAGI (reference sequence). Trimming cost V 11 bases and J 5 bases, with 19 bases left between them. The chain's CDR3 is CAYSPGAVNEQYF. CDR3 DNA: TGTGCCTACTCACCCGGGGCAGTCAACGAGCAGTACTTC.

The J gene is TRBJ2-7, the V gene TRBV29-1, with 11 nucleotides matching TRBD2. The trim removed 4 bases at V and 2 bases at J, leaving 4 bases unmatched. Germline CDR1 reads SQVTM; CDR2 reads ANQGSEA. The CDR3 loop spans 14 amino acids. CDR3: CSVATSGGAYEQYF. CDR3 nucleotide sequence: TGCAGCGTTGCTACTAGCGGGGGAGCCTACGAGCAGTACTTC.

The genes are TRBV5-4 and TRBJ2-5; D is tentatively TRBD1 or TRBD2 (6 bases each). Trimming cost V 4 bases and J 1 base, with 14 bases left between them. The V gene's germline CDR1 is SGHNT and CDR2 YYREEE (reference sequence). The CDR3 covers 15 residues. For the CDR3, the DNA is TGTGCCAGCAGCGCAGCTCGGGGGCCCCAAGAGACCCAGTACTTC. This gives the protein CASSAARGPQETQYF.

This clone is large within its sample. Other DNA sequences within the sample encode an identical CDR3. This rearrangement joins TRBV29-1 to TRBJ2-5, with a tentative D call TRBD2 (6 bases). The CDR3 extends over 16 amino acids. Germline V gene data show CDR1 as SQVTM and CDR2 as ANQGSEA. Between the trimmed V and J ends, which lost 1 base and 0 bases, there was a span of 15 bases. Here the CDR3 DNA reads TGCAGCGTTGAAGTGGGGGGTGAGGGGTACCAAGAGACCCAGTACTTC. As protein: CSVEVGGEGYQETQYF.

This chain joins TRBV30 and TRBJ1-2, with D possibly being TRBD1 (6 bases). Between the trimmed V and J ends, which lost 4 bases and 8 bases, there was a span of 23 bases. Per the germline V gene, CDR1 is GTSNPN and CDR2 is SVGIG (reference sequence). This CDR3 has 15 residues. The CDR3: CAWNHLGVQGGGYTF. The CDR3 DNA follows: TGTGCCTGGAATCATTTAGGAGTACAGGGAGGCGGCTACACCTTC.

In nucleotides, the CDR3 is TGTGCCAGCACAACAAGGGACAGATATAATTCACCCCTCCACTTT. Its translation is CASTTRDRYNSPLHF. The genes are TRBV6-1 and TRBJ1-6; 7 bases are a match to TRBD1. V lost 7 bases and J lost 4; bases outside the gene matches: 7. The germline CDR1 and CDR2 sequences are MNHNS and SASEGT. This CDR3 region has 15 residues.

This chain connects TRBV5-7 to TRBJ2-5; the D gene is possibly TRBD2 (5 bases). TRBV5-7 is filed as an ORF, its function uncertain. There are 15 residues in the CDR3. Trimming removed 4 bases at V and 1 base at J, with 14 bases between. The CDR3 nucleotides are TGTGCCAGCAGCCGTAGGGCCAGCGGCCAAGAGACCCAGTACTTC. Protein: CASSRRASGQETQYF.

The chain employs TRBV7-2 and TRBJ2-5; D unclear. V lost 3 bases and J lost 0, with 2 bases in between. This CDR3 has 12 amino acids. Germline CDR1 and CDR2: SGHTA and FQGNSA. The CDR3 loop is CASSLYQETQYF. The CDR3 nucleotides read TGTGCCAGCAGCTTGTACCAAGAGACCCAGTACTTC. Full variable domain (rest looked up from reference TRBV7-2 and TRBJ2-5): GAGVSQSPSNKVTEKGKDVELRCDPISGHTALYWYRQSLGQGLEFLIYFQGNSAPDKSGLPSDRFSAERTGGSVSTLTIQRTQQEDSAVYLCASSLYQETQYFGPGTRLLVL.

This rearrangement joins TRBV29-1 to TRBJ2-5; 9 nucleotides agree with TRBD2. V lost 5 bases to trimming and J lost 5 bases; unmatched junction nucleotides: 15. The length of the CDR3 is 16 residues. The germline V gene has CDR1 SQVTM and CDR2 ANQGSEA. Written as DNA, the CDR3 is TGCAGCGTTTCCCGCGGGGGGGGCAGACACGGGGAGACCCAGTACTTC. It translates to CSVSRGGGRHGETQYF.

The rearrangement uses TRBV9 and TRBJ1-6; D unresolved. The CDR3 runs to 13 residues. Germline assignment: CDR1 SGDLS and CDR2 YYNGEE. V was trimmed by 0 bases and J by 8 bases, leaving 6 bases between them. Here the CDR3 DNA reads TGTGCCAGCAGCGTAGATCAGCATTCACCCCTCCACTTT. It translates to CASSVDQHSPLHF.

The CDR3 region is CASSEGQQNTEAFF. CDR3 nucleotide sequence: TGCGCCAGCAGTGAAGGCCAGCAGAACACTGAAGCTTTCTTT. This chain connects TRBV10-2 to TRBJ1-1, with no clear D. Germline V gene sequence: CDR1 WSHSY, CDR2 SAAADI. The V end was cut by 3 bases, the J end by 1 base, with 9 bases between. The CDR3 contains 14 residues.

J is TRBJ2-7 and V is TRBV11-2; 10 bases fit TRBD2. The CDR3 sequence is 15 residues long. V lost 8 bases, J lost 1 base, and 8 bases stayed unmatched. The germline CDR1 and CDR2 sequences are SGHAT and FQNNGV. CDR3 loop: CASAAERGGSYEQYF. The CDR3 nucleotides read TGTGCCAGCGCCGCCGAGCGGGGGGGATCCTACGAGCAGTACTTC.

V is TRBV28 and J is TRBJ2-7; possible D gene TRBD1, 5 bases. V was clipped by 3 bases and J by 0 bases, with 9 bases between them. This CDR3 is 14 amino acids long. CDR1 is MDHEN, CDR2 SYDVKM, per germline. The DNA of the CDR3 is TGTGCCAGCAGTTTGACAGATGGCTCCTACGAGCAGTACTTC. It translates to CASSLTDGSYEQYF. The whole variable domain, remainder taken from reference TRBV28 and TRBJ2-7, is DVKVTQSSRYLVKRTGEKVFLECVQDMDHENMFWYRQDPGLGLRLIYFSYDVKMKEKGDIPEGYSVSREKKERFSLILESASTNQTSMYLCASSLTDGSYEQYFGPGTRLTVT.

The J gene is TRBJ1-1, the V gene TRBV9; perhaps TRBD1 as D (5 bases). V gave up 4 bases and J gave up 5 bases, with 18 bases separating them. The CDR3 length is 15 residues. The germline gives CDR1 SGDLS, CDR2 YYNGEE. DNA of the CDR3: TGTGCCAGCAGCCCAAATCAGGGTTTGAGGACTGAAGCTTTCTTT. Its protein is CASSPNQGLRTEAFF.

The V call is TRBV5-5, the J call TRBJ2-7; possibly TRBD2 for D (5 bases). The germline V and J ends were trimmed by 1 base and 6 bases, with 17 bases remaining between them. Germline V gene sequence: CDR1 SGHKS, CDR2 YYEKEE (reference sequence). The CDR3 loop spans 15 amino acids. CDR3: CASSLLASGSGEQYF. CDR3 DNA: TGTGCCAGCAGCTTGCTAGCCTCCGGATCGGGCGAGCAGTACTTC.

Only a few counts were recorded for this clone. CDR3 sequence: CASSPTGSSYEQYF. CDR3 bases: TGTGCCAGTAGTCCGACAGGGAGCTCCTACGAGCAGTACTTC. The chain has TRBV19 and TRBJ2-7; TRBD1 matches at 7 bases. In germline, CDR1 is LNHDA, CDR2 SQIVND (reference sequence). The CDR3 runs to 14 residues. Losses at the gene ends were 5 bases for V and 0 bases for J; bases not matched to a gene: 4.

The rearrangement links TRBV30 to TRBJ1-6, with 10 nucleotides matching TRBD1. V was clipped by 0 bases and J by 9 bases; unmatched bases: 5. The CDR3 totals 15 residues. Germline lookup yields CDR1 GTSNPN and CDR2 SVGIG (reference sequence). Here the CDR3 reads CAWSVLTGGGSPLHF. CDR3 nucleotides: TGTGCCTGGAGTGTACTGACAGGGGGCGGTTCACCCCTCCACTTT.

The chain joins TRBV7-2 to TRBJ1-6; 11 positions agree with TRBD1. The CDR3 spans 15 residues. Germline trimming cut 5 bases from V and 9 bases from J; bases unmatched to any gene: 6. Germline CDR1 reads SGHTA; CDR2 reads FQGNSA. CDR3: CASSASGQGGSPLHF. For the CDR3, the DNA is TGTGCCAGCAGCGCGTCGGGACAGGGGGGTTCACCCCTCCACTTT.

The table lists this clone with a count of one. CDR3 in amino acids: CASSQAGTGQYEQYF. The CDR3 region has the DNA TGCGCCAGCAGCCAAGCCGGGACAGGGCAATACGAGCAGTACTTC. The chain links TRBV4-1 to TRBJ2-7; 9 nucleotides agree with TRBD1. Germline V gives CDR1 MGHRA, CDR2 YSYEKL. The CDR3 totals 15 residues. V gave up 1 base and J gave up 4 bases; unmatched junction bases: 5.

The V call is TRBV7-2, the J call TRBJ2-5; the D gene is possibly TRBD2 (6 bases). This CDR3 contains 14 residues. The V gene lost 5 bases and the J gene lost 7 bases, with 17 bases spanning the gap. From germline, CDR1 is SGHTA and CDR2 FQGNSA. In nucleotides, the CDR3 is TGTGCCAGCAGCCCGGAGGGATATCAGGGGACCCAGTACTTC. Protein product: CASSPEGYQGTQYF.

This clone was recorded only once. The rearrangement joins TRBV5-1 to TRBJ1-3; 8 bases fit TRBD1. The trim removed 3 bases at V and 5 bases at J, leaving 1 base unmatched. Per germline, CDR1 SGHRS and CDR2 YFSETQ. The CDR3 contains 13 residues. The CDR3 sequence: CASSSGGRNTIYF. For the CDR3, the DNA is TGCGCCAGCAGCTCAGGGGGCCGAAACACCATATATTTT.

The chain employs TRBV7-7 and TRBJ2-2; 9 bases map to TRBD2. CDR3 length: 20 amino acids. V was clipped by 2 bases and J by 4 bases; unmatched bases: 17. CDR1 SSHAT and CDR2 FNYEAQ come from the germline V gene (reference sequence). CDR3 nucleotide sequence: TGTGCCAGCAGCTTAAGGGGACGGGAGGCTAGCGGGATACCCACCGGGGAGCTGTTTTTT. This encodes CASSLRGREASGIPTGELFF. Looking up the rest from reference TRBV7-7 and TRBJ2-2 gives the full variable domain: GAGVSQSPRYKVTKRGQDVTLRCDPISSHATLYWYQQALGQGPEFLTYFNYEAQPDKSGLPSDRFSAERPEGSISTLTIQRTEQRDSAMYRCASSLRGREASGIPTGELFFGEGSRLTVL.

J is TRBJ2-2 and V is TRBV27; D gene unclear. The V end lost 6 bases, the J end lost 6 bases, and 11 bases lay between the germline ends. CDR3 length: 13 residues. Looked up from germline, CDR1 is MNHEY and CDR2 is SMNVEV (reference sequence). The DNA for the CDR3 is TGTGCCAGCAGAACTGGACGTTCCGGGGAGCTGTTTTTT. Protein sequence: CASRTGRSGELFF.